A single sample is the source of the 11 T cell receptor beta chains below, sequenced in a study of T-cell memory formation after mild COVID-19. TCRdb independently ran MiXCR on the 5' RACE reads; one entry per CDR3 protein. The profile covers fewer than 450,000 distinct CDR3 sequences, with 20% to 25% appearing a single time and 7% to 9.5% taken by the ten largest. Sequencing used PBMCs or a T cell subset sorted from them (not recorded which). Receptor source: an adult woman who had mild COVID-19 (a few samples of this study predate the infection). Cell type and time point are not known.

A word on this clonotype: The DNA is omitted, as the CDR3 cannot be located on it reliably, and the CDR3 follows TCRdb's listing. Here the CDR3 reads CASSKIRTGGMGPGSCFF. This chain uses TRBV21-1 with TRBJ2-2; the D call in the table, TRBD1, was not verified against the DNA. TRBV21-1 is a pseudogene segment. From its first to its last residue, the CDR3 has 18 amino acids.

This clonotype was picked up a small number of times. The chain combines TRBV6-1 with TRBJ2-5, with TRBD1 identical over 10 bases. Germline lookup yields CDR1 MNHNS and CDR2 SASEGT. This CDR3 region has 17 residues. J was trimmed by 2 bases and V by 5 bases; bases with no gene match: 11. For the CDR3, the DNA is TGTGCCAGCAGTAGGGACAGGGGCCTTATTTGGCAAGAGACCCAGTACTTC. It specifies CASSRDRGLIWQETQYF.

This clonotype was counted only a few times. The V gene is TRBV5-1, the J gene TRBJ2-1; 14 bases fit TRBD2. The CDR3 is made up of 17 amino acids. J lost 9 bases, V lost 0 bases, and 8 bases had no gene match. Germline values: CDR1 SGHRS, CDR2 YFSETQ. The CDR3 nucleotides read TGCGCCAGCAGCTTGGGACTAGCGGGAGGGCCAGGGGTTGAGCAGTTCTTC. Amino acids: CASSLGLAGGPGVEQFF.

V usage is TRBV24-1 and J usage is TRBJ1-5, with D hard to call. The CDR3 is 13 residues long. Germline CDR1 reads KGHDR; CDR2 reads SFDVKD. Deletions cut 9 bases from V and 7 bases from J, with 15 bases between. CDR3 amino acids: CATQRTGGQPQHF. CDR3 in DNA: TGTGCCACCCAAAGGACCGGTGGGCAGCCCCAGCATTTT.

This clonotype was observed a few times. The J gene is TRBJ2-1, the V gene TRBV6-2 or TRBV6-3; 10 nucleotides line up with TRBD2. Germline trimming cut 0 bases from V and 6 bases from J; bases unmatched to any gene: 8. The germline V gene has CDR1 MNHEY and CDR2 SVGEGT. The CDR3 totals 17 residues. This CDR3 is CASSYSIGSSGSNEQFF. The CDR3 region has the DNA TGTGCCAGCAGTTACTCGATAGGGTCTAGCGGGAGCAATGAGCAGTTCTTC.

This clonotype came up many times. The chain is built from TRBV11-2 and TRBJ2-5; either TRBD1 or TRBD2 may supply D (5 bases each). Germline values: CDR1 SGHAT, CDR2 FQNNGV. There are 14 residues in the CDR3. Trimming took 3 bases from V and 1 from J, leaving 9 bases between them. In DNA form, the CDR3 reads TGTGCCAGCAGCTTGGGGGTGCGCCAAGAGACCCAGTACTTC. Amino acid sequence: CASSLGVRQETQYF. Variable domain in full (rest from reference TRBV11-2 and TRBJ2-5): EAGVAQSPRYKIIEKRQSVAFWCNPISGHATLYWYQQILGQGPKLLIQFQNNGVVDDSQLPKDRFSAERLKGVDSTLKIQPAKLEDSAVYLCASSLGVRQETQYFGPGTRLLVL.

The V and J genes are TRBV24-1 and TRBJ2-7; 10 nucleotides align to TRBD1. V was clipped by 1 base and J by 9 bases; unmatched bases: 8. The CDR3 is 15 residues long. Germline V lookup: CDR1 KGHDR, CDR2 SFDVKD. The DNA of the CDR3 is TGTGCCACCAGTGATTTCGACAGGGGGCGGTCCAGGCAGTACTTC. Residues: CATSDFDRGRSRQYF.

In this sample, this clonotype turned up a few times. The chain uses TRBV6-1 and TRBJ2-7; D unresolved. Germline loops: CDR1 MNHNS, CDR2 SASEGT. Trimming left V 0 bases short and J 3 bases short, with 15 bases between. The CDR3 contains 16 residues. The CDR3 reads CASSEALFGPIYEQYF. The CDR3 DNA reads TGTGCCAGCAGTGAAGCTCTTTTCGGGCCAATCTACGAGCAGTACTTC.

This clonotype was counted ten times or more. V and J are TRBV7-2 and TRBJ1-4; weak D call: TRBD1 (5 bases). The CDR3 contains 16 residues. CDR1 is SGHTA, CDR2 FQGNSA, per germline. Trimming left V 4 bases short and J 5 bases short, with 17 bases between. The CDR3 loop reads CASSSKSQGLNEKLFF. The CDR3 coding sequence is TGTGCCAGCAGCTCCAAGTCCCAGGGCCTAAATGAAAAACTGTTTTTT.

The chain employs TRBV15 and TRBJ2-2; tentative D call: TRBD2 (7 bases). V was cut by 1 base and J by 4 bases, with 16 bases left in between. CDR3 length: 17 amino acids. CDR1 is LNHNV and CDR2 is YYDKDF in the germline V gene (reference sequence). CDR3 in DNA: TGTGCCACCAGCAGAGTCCGTCGGGGGGCGCGCACCGGGGAGCTGTTTTTT. Protein: CATSRVRRGARTGELFF.

J is TRBJ1-1 and V is TRBV6-5; D is ambiguous. Trimming cost V 4 bases and J 4 bases, with 19 bases left between them. The germline V gene encodes CDR1 MNHEY and CDR2 SVGAGI. CDR3 length equals 16 residues. CDR3 nucleotide sequence: TGTGCCAGCAGTTCCCCGAGGCGGGGTTTGGGCACTGAAGCTTTCTTT. It encodes CASSSPRRGLGTEAFF.